The 15 T cell receptor beta chains reported below all come from one sample, sequenced in a study of control samples from healthy donors and cancer patients. Some clones are missing from TCRdb's copy, which holds only in-frame ones; the method was immunoSEQ multiplex PCR. This sample carries around 94,000 clones, roughly 86% of them seen once, and the ten largest clones take roughly 1.2%. The sample was blood. The source is a woman in her 50s in good health.

The rearrangement uses TRBV7-9 and TRBJ1-2, with no clear D. Per the germline V gene, CDR1 is SEHNR and CDR2 is FQNEAQ (reference sequence). V was cut by 4 bases and J by 2 bases, with 11 bases left in between. This CDR3 comprises 14 residues. CDR3 residues: CASSSRRGNYGYTF. CDR3 bases: TGTGCCAGCAGCTCCCGCCGAGGGAACTATGGCTACACCTTC. Based on the CDR3 plus reference TRBV7-9 and TRBJ1-2, the full variable domain is DTGVSQNPRHKITKRGQNVTFRCDPISEHNRLYWYRQTLGQGPEFLTYFQNEAQLEKSRLLSDRFSAERPKGSFSTLEIQRTEQGDSAMYLCASSSRRGNYGYTFGSGTRLTVV.

J is TRBJ2-1 and V is TRBV6-2 or TRBV6-3; D might be TRBD1 (5 bases). The CDR3 has 13 amino acids. Trimming took 5 bases from V and 7 from J, leaving 12 bases between them. Germline V gives CDR1 MNHEY, CDR2 SVGEGT. CDR3 sequence: CASSPGSGNEQFF. Written as DNA, the CDR3 is TGTGCCAGCAGTCCAGGGTCTGGGAATGAGCAGTTCTTC.

V gene TRBV5-1 combines with J gene TRBJ2-2; possible D gene TRBD2, 7 bases. V lost 7 bases, J lost 6 bases, and 16 bases lay in between. The germline CDR1 and CDR2 sequences are SGHRS and YFSETQ. CDR3 length: 14 amino acids. The CDR3 protein is CASSPVGGPGELFF. CDR3 bases: TGCGCCAGCTCCCCCGTGGGGGGGCCCGGGGAGCTGTTTTTT.

The chain employs TRBV28 and TRBJ2-1; 10 bases agree with TRBD2. The CDR3 spans 16 residues. V lost 3 bases, J lost 4 bases, and 6 bases stayed unmatched. Germline V gene data show CDR1 as MDHEN and CDR2 as SYDVKM. The CDR3 region is CASSLIRTSGYNEQFF. The DNA of the CDR3 is TGTGCCAGCAGTTTGATTCGGACTAGCGGTTACAATGAGCAGTTCTTC.

This sequence joins TRBV15 and TRBJ1-2; no reliable D call. Trimming took 0 bases from V and 5 from J, leaving 4 bases between them. The CDR3 is 12 amino acids. The germline gives CDR1 LNHNV, CDR2 YYDKDF (reference sequence). CDR3 sequence: CATSRDQYGYTF. The CDR3, as DNA: TGTGCCACCAGCAGAGATCAGTATGGCTACACCTTC. Drawing the rest from reference TRBV15 and TRBJ1-2, the complete variable domain is DAMVIQNPRYQVTQFGKPVTLSCSQTLNHNVMYWYQQKSSQAPKLLFHYYDKDFNNEADTPDNFQSRRPNTSFCFLDIRSPGLGDTAMYLCATSRDQYGYTFGSGTRLTVV.

V and J are TRBV29-1 and TRBJ2-7; D remains unclear. Germline values: CDR1 SQVTM, CDR2 ANQGSEA. Trimming shortened V by 2 bases and J by 3 bases, and 5 bases separated the two germline ends. The CDR3 is made up of 11 amino acids. The CDR3 DNA follows: TGCAGCGTTGAAACCAGCTACGAGCAGTACTTC. It codes for CSVETSYEQYF.

The J gene is TRBJ2-3, the V gene TRBV29-1, with TRBD1 matching over 11 bases. Per the germline V gene, CDR1 is SQVTM and CDR2 is ANQGSEA. The length of the CDR3 is 15 residues. V was clipped by 7 bases and J by 7 bases; unmatched bases: 13. CDR3 amino acids: CSGTPGQGEINTQYF. As DNA, the CDR3 is TGCAGCGGAACTCCGGGACAGGGGGAGATAAATACGCAGTATTTT.

The rearrangement joins TRBV6-5 to TRBJ2-6, with a tentative D call TRBD1 (6 bases). V was cut by 11 bases and J by 0 bases, with 8 bases left in between. This CDR3 has 13 amino acids. Germline loops: CDR1 MNHEY, CDR2 SVGAGI. The CDR3 loop is CAGQLSGANVLTF. CDR3 sequence (DNA): TGTGCCGGACAGCTCTCTGGGGCCAACGTCCTGACTTTC.

The chain is built from TRBV11-1 and TRBJ2-7; unclear D gene. Trimming shortened V by 3 bases and J by 4 bases, and 16 bases separated the two germline ends. The CDR3 totals 15 residues. Germline-derived CDR1 and CDR2 are SGHAT and FQDESV (reference sequence). The CDR3 protein is CASSFPGGERYEQYF. CDR3 bases: TGTGCCAGCAGCTTTCCAGGCGGAGAAAGATACGAGCAGTACTTC.

The chain combines TRBV5-4 with TRBJ1-4; D call uncertain. There are 15 residues in the CDR3. Trimming pared 0 bases from V and 7 bases from J, leaving 13 bases between. The V gene's germline CDR1 is SGHNT and CDR2 YYREEE (reference sequence). The CDR3 DNA reads TGTGCCAGCAGCTTGGTAGGTGCCGGAAGTGAAAAACTGTTTTTT. This codes for CASSLVGAGSEKLFF.

V usage is TRBV5-1 and J usage is TRBJ1-2, with D perhaps matching TRBD1 (6 bases). Trimming left V 0 bases short and J 7 bases short, with 16 bases between. Germline V lookup: CDR1 SGHRS, CDR2 YFSETQ. The CDR3 is 15 residues long. DNA for the CDR3: TGCGCCAGCAGCTTGGATCGCGGCAGGGGATCTGGCTACACCTTC. Encoded protein: CASSLDRGRGSGYTF.

The chain uses TRBV29-1 and TRBJ2-4; no clear D gene. The V end lost 8 bases, the J end lost 5 bases, and 13 bases lay between the germline ends. Germline V gene lookup returns CDR1 SQVTM and CDR2 ANQGSEA. The CDR3 is made up of 12 amino acids. CDR3 coding DNA: TGCAGCTTTGGACCTAACGAAAACATTCAGTACTTC. It is translated as CSFGPNENIQYF.

This clone was detected only a few times. The V gene is TRBV14, the J gene TRBJ2-5, with 14 bases fitting TRBD2. The CDR3 totals 20 residues. The germline gives CDR1 SGHDN, CDR2 FVKESK. Losses at the gene ends were 1 base for V and 1 base for J; bases not matched to a gene: 11. For the CDR3, the DNA is TGTGCCAGCAGCCAAGCCCCTGGACTAGCGGGGGGCCTACCCCAAGAGACCCAGTACTTC. Translating gives CASSQAPGLAGGLPQETQYF.

This clone has just one count. The chain links TRBV7-2 to TRBJ2-7; 8 positions agree with TRBD2. CDR1 and CDR2 (germline): SGHTA, FQGNSA. The CDR3 has 13 amino acids. J lost 11 bases, V lost 5 bases, and 11 bases had no gene match. The CDR3 reads CASSRERELEKYF. DNA for the CDR3: TGTGCCAGCAGCCGCGAGCGGGAGTTAGAAAAGTACTTC.

This chain joins TRBV11-3 and TRBJ2-5; maybe TRBD1 (5 bases). The germline V gene has CDR1 SGHNT and CDR2 YENEEA. This CDR3 is 14 amino acids long. V was cut by 6 bases and J by 4 bases, with 15 bases left in between. The CDR3 DNA reads TGTGCCAGCAGGGGGCGGCGTTCCGGAGAGACCCAGTACTTC. It encodes CASRGRRSGETQYF.